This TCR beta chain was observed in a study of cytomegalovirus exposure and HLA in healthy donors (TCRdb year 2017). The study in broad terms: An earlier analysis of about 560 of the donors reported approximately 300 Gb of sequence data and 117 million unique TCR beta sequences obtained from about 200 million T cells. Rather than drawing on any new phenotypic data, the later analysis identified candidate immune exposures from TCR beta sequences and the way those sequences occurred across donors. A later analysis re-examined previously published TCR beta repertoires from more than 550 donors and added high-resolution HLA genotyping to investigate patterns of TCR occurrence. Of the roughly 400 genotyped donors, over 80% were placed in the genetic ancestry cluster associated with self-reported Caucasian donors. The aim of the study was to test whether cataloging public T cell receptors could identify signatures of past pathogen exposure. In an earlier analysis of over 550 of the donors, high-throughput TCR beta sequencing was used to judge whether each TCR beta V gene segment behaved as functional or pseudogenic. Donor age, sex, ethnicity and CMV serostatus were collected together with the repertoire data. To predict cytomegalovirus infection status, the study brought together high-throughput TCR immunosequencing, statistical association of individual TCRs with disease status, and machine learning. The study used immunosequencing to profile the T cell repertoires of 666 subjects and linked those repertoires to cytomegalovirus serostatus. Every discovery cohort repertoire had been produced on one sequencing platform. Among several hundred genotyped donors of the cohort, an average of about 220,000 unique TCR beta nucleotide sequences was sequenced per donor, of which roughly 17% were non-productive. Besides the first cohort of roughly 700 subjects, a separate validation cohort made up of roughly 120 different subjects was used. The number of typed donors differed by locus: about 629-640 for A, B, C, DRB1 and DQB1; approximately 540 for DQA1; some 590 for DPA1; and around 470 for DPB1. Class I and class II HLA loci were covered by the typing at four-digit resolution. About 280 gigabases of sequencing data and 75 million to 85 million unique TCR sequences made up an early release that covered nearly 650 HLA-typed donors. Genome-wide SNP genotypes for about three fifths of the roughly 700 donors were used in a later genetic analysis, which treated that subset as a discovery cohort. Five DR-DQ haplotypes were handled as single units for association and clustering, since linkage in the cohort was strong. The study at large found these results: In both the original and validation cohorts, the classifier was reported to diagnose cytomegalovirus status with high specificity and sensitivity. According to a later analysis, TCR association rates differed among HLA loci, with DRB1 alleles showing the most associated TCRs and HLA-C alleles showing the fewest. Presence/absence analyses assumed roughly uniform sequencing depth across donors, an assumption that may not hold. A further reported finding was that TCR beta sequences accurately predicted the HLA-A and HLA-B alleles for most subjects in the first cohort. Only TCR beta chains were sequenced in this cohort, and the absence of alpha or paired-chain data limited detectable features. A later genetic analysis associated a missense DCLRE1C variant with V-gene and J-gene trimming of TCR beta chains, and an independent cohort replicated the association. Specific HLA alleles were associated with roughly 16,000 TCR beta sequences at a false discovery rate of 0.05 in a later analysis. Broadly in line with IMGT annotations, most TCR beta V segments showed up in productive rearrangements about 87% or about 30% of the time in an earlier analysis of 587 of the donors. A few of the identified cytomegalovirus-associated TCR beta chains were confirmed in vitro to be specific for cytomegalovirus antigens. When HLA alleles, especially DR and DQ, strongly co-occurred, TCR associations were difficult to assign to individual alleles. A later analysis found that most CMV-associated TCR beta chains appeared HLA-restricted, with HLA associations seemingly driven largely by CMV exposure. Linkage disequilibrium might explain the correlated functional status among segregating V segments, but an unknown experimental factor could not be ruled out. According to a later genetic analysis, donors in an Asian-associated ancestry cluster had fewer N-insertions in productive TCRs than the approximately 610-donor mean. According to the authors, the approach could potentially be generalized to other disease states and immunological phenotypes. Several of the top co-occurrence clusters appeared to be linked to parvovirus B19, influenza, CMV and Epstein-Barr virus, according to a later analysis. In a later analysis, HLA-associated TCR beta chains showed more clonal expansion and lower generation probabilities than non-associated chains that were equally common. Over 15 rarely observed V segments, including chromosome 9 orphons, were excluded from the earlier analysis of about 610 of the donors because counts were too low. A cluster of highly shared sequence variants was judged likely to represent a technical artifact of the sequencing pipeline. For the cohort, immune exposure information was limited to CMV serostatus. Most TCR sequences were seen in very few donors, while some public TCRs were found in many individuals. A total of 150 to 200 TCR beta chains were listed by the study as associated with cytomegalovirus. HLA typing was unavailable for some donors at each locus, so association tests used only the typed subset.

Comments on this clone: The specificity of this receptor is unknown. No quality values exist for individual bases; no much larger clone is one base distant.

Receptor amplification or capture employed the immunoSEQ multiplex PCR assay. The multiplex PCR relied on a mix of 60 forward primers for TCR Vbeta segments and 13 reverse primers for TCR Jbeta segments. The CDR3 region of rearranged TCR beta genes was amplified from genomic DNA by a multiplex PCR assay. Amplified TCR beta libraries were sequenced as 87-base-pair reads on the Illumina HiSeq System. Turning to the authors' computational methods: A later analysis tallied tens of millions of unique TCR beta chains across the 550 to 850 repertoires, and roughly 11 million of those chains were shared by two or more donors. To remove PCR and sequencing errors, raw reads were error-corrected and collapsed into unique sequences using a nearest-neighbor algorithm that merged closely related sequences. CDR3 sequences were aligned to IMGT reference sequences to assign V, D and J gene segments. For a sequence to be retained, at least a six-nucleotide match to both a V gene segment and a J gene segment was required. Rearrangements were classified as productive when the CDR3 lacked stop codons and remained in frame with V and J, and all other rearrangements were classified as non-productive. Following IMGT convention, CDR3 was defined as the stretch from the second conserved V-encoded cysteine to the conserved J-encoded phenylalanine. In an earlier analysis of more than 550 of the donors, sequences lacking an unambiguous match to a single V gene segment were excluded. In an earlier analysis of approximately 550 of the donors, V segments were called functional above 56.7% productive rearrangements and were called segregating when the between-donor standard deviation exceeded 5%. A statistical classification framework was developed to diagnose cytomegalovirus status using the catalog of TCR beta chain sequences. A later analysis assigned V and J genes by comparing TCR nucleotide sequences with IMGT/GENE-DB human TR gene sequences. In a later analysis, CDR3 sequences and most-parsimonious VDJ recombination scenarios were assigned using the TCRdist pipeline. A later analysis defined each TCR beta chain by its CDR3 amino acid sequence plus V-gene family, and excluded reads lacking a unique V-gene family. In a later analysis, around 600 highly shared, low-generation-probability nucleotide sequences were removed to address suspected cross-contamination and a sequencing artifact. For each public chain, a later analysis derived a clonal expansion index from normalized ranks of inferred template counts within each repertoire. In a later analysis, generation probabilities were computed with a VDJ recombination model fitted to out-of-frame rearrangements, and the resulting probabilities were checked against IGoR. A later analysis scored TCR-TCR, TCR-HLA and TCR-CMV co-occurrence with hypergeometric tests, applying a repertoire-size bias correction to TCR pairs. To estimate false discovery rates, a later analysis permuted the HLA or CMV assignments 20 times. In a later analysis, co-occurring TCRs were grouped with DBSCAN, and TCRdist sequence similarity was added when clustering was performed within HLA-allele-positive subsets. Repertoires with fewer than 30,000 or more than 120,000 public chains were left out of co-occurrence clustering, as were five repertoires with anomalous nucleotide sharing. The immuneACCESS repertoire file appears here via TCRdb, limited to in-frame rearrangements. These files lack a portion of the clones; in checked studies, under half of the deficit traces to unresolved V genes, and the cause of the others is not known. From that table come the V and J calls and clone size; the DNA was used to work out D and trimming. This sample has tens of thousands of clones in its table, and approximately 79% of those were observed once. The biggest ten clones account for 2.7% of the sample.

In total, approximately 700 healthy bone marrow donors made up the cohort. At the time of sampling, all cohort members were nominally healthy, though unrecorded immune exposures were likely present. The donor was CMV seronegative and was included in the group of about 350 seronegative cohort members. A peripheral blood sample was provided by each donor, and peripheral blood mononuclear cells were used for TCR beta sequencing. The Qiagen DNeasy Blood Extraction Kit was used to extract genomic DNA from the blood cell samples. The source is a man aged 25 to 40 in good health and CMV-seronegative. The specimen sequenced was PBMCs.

The nucleotide sequence is TGTGCCAGTAGTAGGGGACAGGGGCTCCGTAGCAATCAGCCCCAGCATTTT. It translates to CASSRGQGLRSNQPQHF. Here the chain combines TRBV19 and TRBJ1-5; 10 junctional bases match TRBD1. Spanning cysteine to phenylalanine, the CDR3 consists of 17 amino acids. Solely the CDR3 DNA is kept, with 51 bases framed from the first base. In the germline V gene (reference sequence), CDR1 corresponds to LNHDA and CDR2 to SQIVND. The germline V end is reduced by 4 bases and the J end by 0 bases; junction bases left unmatched: 6.